What follows are 9 T cell receptor beta chains derived from one specimen sequenced in a study of shared clonotypes between healthy human individuals. Repertoires were generated with immunoSEQ multiplex PCR, while TCRdb's copy carries only in-frame clones and drops some. The repertoire holds 450,000 to 500,000 clones, with 70% to 85% as singletons. The sequencing input was PBMCs. These receptors all come from a woman in her forties in good health. Some clones in this sample may be carry-over from other donors' samples.

Turning to this clone: A far larger clone is off by one base, so a read error is likely. Because the CDR3's place on the DNA is in doubt, the DNA is left out and the CDR3 is given as listed by TCRdb. This sample also contains other DNA sequences that code for the same CDR3. CDR3: CSVASGASNTEAFF. This rearrangement joins TRBV29-1 to TRBJ1-1. The CDR3 spans 14 residues, counting both ends. Germline-derived CDR1 and CDR2 are SQVTM and ANQGSEA.

J is TRBJ2-7 and V is TRBV27, with 7 positions matching TRBD2. Trimming cost V 4 bases and J 5 bases; bases outside gene matches: 8. This CDR3 region has 14 residues. Per germline, CDR1 MNHEY and CDR2 SMNVEV (reference sequence). Written as DNA, the CDR3 is TGTGCCAGCAGTTCTGGACTAGGTGCAAACGAGCAGTACTTC. This gives the protein CASSSGLGANEQYF.

This chain uses TRBV5-1 with TRBJ1-1; no clear D gene. Germline V lookup: CDR1 SGHRS, CDR2 YFSETQ. CDR3 length: 16 residues. V was clipped by 0 bases and J by 2 bases, with 14 bases between them. The CDR3 nucleotides are TGCGCCAGCAGCTTGGTTGTGTGGGGAGTTAACACTGAAGCTTTCTTT. Translated: CASSLVVWGVNTEAFF.

The chain joins TRBV5-1 to TRBJ2-3, with D perhaps matching TRBD2 (6 bases). Germline V gene data show CDR1 as SGHRS and CDR2 as YFSETQ. Trimming stripped 5 bases from V and 0 bases from J, with 10 bases between. This CDR3 is built from 14 residues. DNA of the CDR3: TGCGCCAGCAGGGAGGGGACTAGCACAGATACGCAGTATTTT. Translating gives CASREGTSTDTQYF.

This chain uses TRBV7-8 with TRBJ2-5; perhaps TRBD1 as D (5 bases). V was trimmed by 6 bases and J by 4 bases, leaving 18 bases between them. There are 15 residues in the CDR3. Germline V gene lookup returns CDR1 SGHVS and CDR2 FQNEAQ. CDR3 sequence reads: CASSTARRARETQYF. The CDR3 DNA follows: TGTGCCAGCAGTACAGCTCGCAGGGCCCGAGAGACCCAGTACTTC. Based on the CDR3 plus reference TRBV7-8 and TRBJ2-5, the full variable domain is GAGVSQSPRYKVAKRGQDVALRCDPISGHVSLFWYQQALGQGPEFLTYFQNEAQLDKSGLPSDRFFAERPEGSVSTLKIQRTQQEDSAVYLCASSTARRARETQYFGPGTRLLVL.

V usage is TRBV2 and J usage is TRBJ2-2, with no clear D. The germline gives CDR1 SNHLY, CDR2 FYNNEI. Between the trimmed V and J ends, which lost 4 bases and 5 bases, there was a span of 17 bases. This CDR3 has 16 amino acids. The CDR3 bases are TGTGCCAGCAGTGCCGAACGACTCGGCTTAACCGGGGAGCTGTTTTTT. As protein: CASSAERLGLTGELFF.

This clone was detected ten times or more. This chain joins TRBV25-1 and TRBJ1-4; tentatively, D is TRBD1 (6 bases). The V gene's germline CDR1 is MGHDK and CDR2 SYGVNS. V dropped 3 bases and J dropped 7 bases, with 12 bases sitting between them. The CDR3 totals 14 residues. The CDR3 sequence is CASSEGALGEKLFF. CDR3 in DNA: TGTGCCAGCAGTGAGGGGGCTTTGGGTGAAAAACTGTTTTTT.

This clone showed up many times. This rearrangement joins TRBV2 to TRBJ1-2, with 7 bases that match TRBD1. The germline V gene has CDR1 SNHLY and CDR2 FYNNEI. The junction had 21 bases not matched to a gene; V was cut back by 3 bases and J by 8 bases. The CDR3 runs 18 residues. DNA for the CDR3: TGTGCCAGCAGTGACCCCCTCGGGAAGGCGCCCGTCAGGGGGGGCTACACCTTC. Translation: CASSDPLGKAPVRGGYTF. Complete variable domain (other parts from reference TRBV2 and TRBJ1-2): EPEVTQTPSHQVTQMGQEVILRCVPISNHLYFYWYRQILGQKVEFLVSFYNNEISEKSEIFDDQFSVERPDGSNFTLKIRSTKLEDSAMYFCASSDPLGKAPVRGGYTFGSGTRLTVV.

This clone was counted only a few times. This sequence joins TRBV11-2 and TRBJ2-2; D not resolved. Trimming pared 4 bases from V and 5 bases from J, leaving 11 bases between. This CDR3 comprises 14 residues. Germline V gene data show CDR1 as SGHAT and CDR2 as FQNNGV. The CDR3 region is CASSSKTGTGELFF. The CDR3 DNA reads as TGTGCCAGCAGCTCCAAGACCGGAACCGGGGAGCTGTTTTTT.